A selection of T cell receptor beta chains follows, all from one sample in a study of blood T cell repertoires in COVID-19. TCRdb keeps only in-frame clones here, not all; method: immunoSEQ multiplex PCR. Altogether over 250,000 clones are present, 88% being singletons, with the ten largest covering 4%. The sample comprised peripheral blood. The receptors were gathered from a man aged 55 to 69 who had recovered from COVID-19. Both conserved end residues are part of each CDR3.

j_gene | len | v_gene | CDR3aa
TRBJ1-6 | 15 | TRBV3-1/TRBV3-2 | CASSQGGQGSGPLHF
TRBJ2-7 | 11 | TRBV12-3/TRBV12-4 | CASSFGQEQYF
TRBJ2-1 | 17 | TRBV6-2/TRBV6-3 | CASSSPPGQGLYNEQFF
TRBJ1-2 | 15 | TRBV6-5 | CASSYVAGKSYGYTF
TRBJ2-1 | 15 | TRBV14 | CASSQDWAGYNEQFF
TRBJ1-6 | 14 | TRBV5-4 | CASSPGQYNSPLHF
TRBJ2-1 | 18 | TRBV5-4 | CASTPSGGVVLSYNEQFF
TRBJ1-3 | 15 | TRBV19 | CASSLQGARGNTIYF
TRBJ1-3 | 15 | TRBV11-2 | CASSLEVTGGNTIYF
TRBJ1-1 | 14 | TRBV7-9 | CASSSRTANTEAFF
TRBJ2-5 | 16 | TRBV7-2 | CASSSTGTAWGETQYF
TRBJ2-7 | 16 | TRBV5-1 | CASSLLAGVGSYEQYF
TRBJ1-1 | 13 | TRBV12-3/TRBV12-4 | CASTKGWGTEAFF
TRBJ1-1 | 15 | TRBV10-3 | CAISESRSQGNEAFF
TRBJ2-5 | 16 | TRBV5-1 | CASSLEASGYQETQYF
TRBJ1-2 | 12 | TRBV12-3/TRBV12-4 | CASSLRQLIYTF
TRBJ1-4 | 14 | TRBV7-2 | CASSSQGVNEKLFF
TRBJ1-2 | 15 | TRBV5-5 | CASSPATGYAYGYTF
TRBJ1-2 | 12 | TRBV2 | CASSGRTAGYTF
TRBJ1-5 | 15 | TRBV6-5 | CASSEMDRLNQPQHF
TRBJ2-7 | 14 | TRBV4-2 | CASSLGGAGYEQYF
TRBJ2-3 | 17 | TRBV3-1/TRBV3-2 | CASSQGGQGMGTDTQYF
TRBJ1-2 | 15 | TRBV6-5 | CASSSPGTGNYGYTF
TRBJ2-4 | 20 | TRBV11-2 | CASSLDPASGGMLAKNIQYF
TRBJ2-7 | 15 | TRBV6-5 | CASKKWGQGELWQYF
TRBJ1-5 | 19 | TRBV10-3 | CAISKSAGTGGYSNQPQHF
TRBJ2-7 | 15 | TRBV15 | CATSRSLGHKDEQYF
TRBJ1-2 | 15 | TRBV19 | CASSIDRTGGYGYTF
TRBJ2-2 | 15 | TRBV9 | CASSVAGSRTGELFF
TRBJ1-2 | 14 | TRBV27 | CASSLRGRGSGYTF
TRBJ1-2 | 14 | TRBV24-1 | CATSATMAGSGYTF
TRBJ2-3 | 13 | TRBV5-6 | CASGTGPTDTQYF
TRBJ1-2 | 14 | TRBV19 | CASSVTGPSYGYTF
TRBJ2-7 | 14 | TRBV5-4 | CASSFRPTSNEQYF
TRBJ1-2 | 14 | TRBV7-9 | CASSPTTGDYGYTF
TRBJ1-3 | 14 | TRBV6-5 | CASTYDSSGNTIYF
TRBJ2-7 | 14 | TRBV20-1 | CSASGRRANYEQYF
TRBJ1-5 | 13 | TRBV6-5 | CASSYSSGQPQHF
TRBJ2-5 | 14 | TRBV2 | CASLPSLAQETQYF
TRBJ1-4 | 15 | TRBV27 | CASSSFKGANEKLFF
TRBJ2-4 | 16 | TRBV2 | CASSSTGILFKNIQYF
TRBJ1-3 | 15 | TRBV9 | CASRGTGHSGNTIYF
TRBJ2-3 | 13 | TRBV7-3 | CASSIPGADTQYF
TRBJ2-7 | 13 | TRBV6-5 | CASTPGGFYEQYF
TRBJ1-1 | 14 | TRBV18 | CASSPQVGNTEAFF
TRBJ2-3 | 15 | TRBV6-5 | CASRTSGVSTDTQYF
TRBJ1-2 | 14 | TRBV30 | CAWMQKDRNYGYTF
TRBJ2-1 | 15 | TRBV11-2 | CASSSGLVLYNEQFF
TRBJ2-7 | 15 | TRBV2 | CASSELYRGTPEQYF
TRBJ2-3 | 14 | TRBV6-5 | CASSRAYYTDTQYF